This passage covers 26 T cell receptor beta chains from one sample sequenced in a study of preoperative IRX-2 immunotherapy in early breast cancer. Profiling relied on immunoSEQ multiplex PCR, and the TCRdb table lists in-frame clones only, not all of them. The table includes 2,500 or so clones, roughly 82% detected once. Treatment indicated: preoperative locoregional IRX-2 cytokine immunotherapy. Sequencing was performed on tumor tissue, taken after IRX-2 immunotherapy. Receptors originate from a human donor with breast cancer.

The chain couples TRBV11-3 to TRBJ2-3; D perhaps matches TRBD2 (5 bases). CDR1 is SGHNT, CDR2 YENEEA, per germline. V lost 8 bases and J lost 1, with 19 bases in between. This CDR3 is 16 amino acids long. CDR3 amino acids: CASSSGTGIRTDTQYF. Written as DNA, the CDR3 is TGTGCCAGCTCGAGCGGAACGGGGATACGCACAGATACGCAGTATTTT.

This clone has only a few counts. The V gene is TRBV14, the J gene TRBJ2-7; D is ambiguous. Trimming removed 0 bases at V and 3 bases at J, with 6 bases between. Germline CDR1 SGHDN, CDR2 FVKESK. The CDR3 runs 13 residues. DNA of the CDR3: TGTGCCAGCAGCCAAGATTACAGCTACGAGCAGTACGTC. As protein: CASSQDYSYEQYV.

The V call is TRBV19, the J call TRBJ1-5; D may be TRBD1 (6 bases). Between the trimmed V and J ends, which lost 5 bases and 2 bases, there was a span of 10 bases. Germline lookup yields CDR1 LNHDA and CDR2 SQIVND (reference sequence). The CDR3 totals 14 residues. The CDR3 is CASSWGRGNQPQHF. The CDR3 DNA reads as TGTGCCAGTAGTTGGGGGCGAGGCAATCAGCCCCAGCATTTT.

V usage is TRBV28 and J usage is TRBJ1-5, with TRBD1 identical over 9 bases. V shed 8 bases and J 0 bases; nucleotides not matched to a gene: 8. Germline CDR1 reads MDHEN; CDR2 reads SYDVKM. This CDR3 spans 16 amino acids. The chain's CDR3 is CASLSGTGYSNQPQHF. DNA for the CDR3: TGTGCCAGCCTCTCGGGGACAGGGTATAGCAATCAGCCCCAGCATTTT.

The J gene is TRBJ1-2, the V gene TRBV10-2; possibly TRBD1 for D (5 bases). Per the germline V gene, CDR1 is WSHSY and CDR2 is SAAADI. V lost 0 bases to trimming and J lost 7 bases, with 12 bases between them. CDR3 length: 14 amino acids. The CDR3 sequence: CASSESAEGLGYTF. CDR3 sequence (DNA): TGCGCCAGCAGTGAGTCGGCCGAGGGGCTTGGCTACACCTTC.

The chain recombines TRBV7-2 with TRBJ2-7; the D is unclear. Germline loops: CDR1 SGHTA, CDR2 FQGNSA. CDR3 length: 15 residues. Trimming removed 1 base at V and 0 bases at J, with 10 bases between. The CDR3 region has the DNA TGTGCCAGCAGCTTAGGTGGGTTCAGCTCCTACGAGCAGTACTTC. Amino acids: CASSLGGFSSYEQYF.

Here the CDR3 reads CSVVIRGRDEKLFF. For the CDR3, the DNA is TGCAGCGTTGTAATCCGGGGGAGGGATGAAAAACTGTTTTTT. The V gene is TRBV29-1, the J gene TRBJ1-4; weak D call: TRBD1 (5 bases). The CDR3 sequence is 14 residues long. The germline CDR1 and CDR2 sequences are SQVTM and ANQGSEA. V lost 4 bases and J 6 bases, leaving 15 bases between the germline ends.

V gene TRBV7-6 combines with J gene TRBJ2-1; 8 bases are a match to TRBD1. This CDR3 comprises 18 residues. CDR1 and CDR2 from the germline V gene are SGHVS and FNYEAQ. Unmatched junction bases numbered 14, after V lost 5 bases and J lost 2 bases. Written as DNA, the CDR3 is TGTGCCAGCAGCCACCCGGGACAGGAGCCCCTCGCCTACAATGAGCAGTTCTTC. It codes for CASSHPGQEPLAYNEQFF. Looking up the rest from reference TRBV7-6 and TRBJ2-1 gives the full variable domain: GAGVSQSPRYKVTKRGQDVALRCDPISGHVSLYWYRQALGQGPEFLTYFNYEAQQDKSGLPNDRFSAERPEGSISTLTIQRTEQRDSAMYRCASSHPGQEPLAYNEQFFGPGTRLTVL.

This sequence joins TRBV14 and TRBJ1-4; no clear D gene. V lost 0 bases, J lost 5 bases, and 16 bases lay in between. The CDR3 runs to 17 residues. Germline V gives CDR1 SGHDN, CDR2 FVKESK. The CDR3 reads CASSQETKGTPNEKLFF. The CDR3 nucleotides read TGTGCCAGCAGCCAAGAGACTAAGGGTACGCCGAATGAAAAACTGTTTTTT. The full variable domain, completed using reference TRBV14 and TRBJ1-4, is EAGVTQFPSHSVIEKGQTVTLRCDPISGHDNLYWYRRVMGKEIKFLLHFVKESKQDESGMPNNRFLAERTGGTYSTLKVQPAELEDSGVYFCASSQETKGTPNEKLFFGSGTQLSVL.

V is TRBV18 and J is TRBJ1-2, with D unclear. The V gene lost 3 bases and the J gene lost 4 bases, with 12 bases spanning the gap. The CDR3 consists of 14 residues. The germline gives CDR1 KGHSH, CDR2 LQKENI. CDR3 protein: CASSPRTESYGYTF. The CDR3 region has the DNA TGTGCCAGCTCACCTAGGACGGAGAGCTATGGCTACACCTTC.

This chain joins TRBV6-8 and TRBJ2-2; D call uncertain. V lost 4 bases and J lost 1, with 1 base in between. Germline assignment: CDR1 MNHGY and CDR2 SAAAGT. There are 12 residues in the CDR3. Written as DNA, the CDR3 is TGTGCCAGCAGTTTGAACACCGGGGAGCTGTTTTTT. Residues: CASSLNTGELFF.

This chain links TRBV7-6 with TRBJ1-2, with no clear D. The ends were cut back, 3 bases at V and 4 bases at J, with 12 bases in the middle. There are 14 residues in the CDR3. CDR1 and CDR2 (germline): SGHVS, FNYEAQ. DNA for the CDR3: TGTGCCAGCAGCTTGCCCGCAATTCTCTATGGCTACACCTTC. Protein product: CASSLPAILYGYTF.

V and J are TRBV11-3 and TRBJ2-7; the D call may be TRBD1 or TRBD2 (6 bases each). Trimming removed 6 bases from V and 2 bases from J, with 17 bases in between. The CDR3 consists of 15 residues. Germline-derived CDR1 and CDR2 are SGHNT and YENEEA. The CDR3 loop is CASSTGGGDTYEQYF. The CDR3 bases are TGTGCCAGCAGTACCGGGGGCGGGGACACCTACGAGCAGTACTTC.

V gene TRBV28 combines with J gene TRBJ1-5; no definite D call. From germline, CDR1 is MDHEN and CDR2 SYDVKM. V lost 3 bases and J 5 bases, leaving 17 bases between the germline ends. CDR3 length equals 16 residues. CDR3: CASSLLQWGGYQPQHF. For the CDR3, the DNA is TGTGCCAGCAGTTTGCTTCAGTGGGGAGGGTATCAGCCCCAGCATTTT. Filled out from reference TRBV28 and TRBJ1-5, the complete variable domain reads DVKVTQSSRYLVKRTGEKVFLECVQDMDHENMFWYRQDPGLGLRLIYFSYDVKMKEKGDIPEGYSVSREKKERFSLILESASTNQTSMYLCASSLLQWGGYQPQHFGDGTRLSIL.

DNA for the CDR3: TGTGCCAGTAGTATAACTACAGGGGGCTATTGGCAGCCCCAGCATTTT. This sequence encodes CASSITTGGYWQPQHF. The V gene is TRBV19, the J gene TRBJ1-5; 9 bases align to TRBD1. The CDR3 is 16 residues long. The V segment lost 2 bases and the J segment 7 bases; nucleotides outside the gene matches: 9. Germline V CDR1 and CDR2: LNHDA, SQIVND (reference sequence). Variable domain in full (rest from reference TRBV19 and TRBJ1-5): DGGITQSPKYLFRKEGQNVTLSCEQNLNHDAMYWYRQDPGQGLRLIYYSQIVNDFQKGDIAEGYSVSREKKESFPLTVTSAQKNPTAFYLCASSITTGGYWQPQHFGDGTRLSIL.

The rearrangement links TRBV30 to TRBJ1-1; weak D call: TRBD1 (6 bases). Trimming removed 0 bases at V and 8 bases at J, with 10 bases between. From germline, CDR1 is GTSNPN and CDR2 SVGIG (reference sequence). This CDR3 contains 12 residues. Written as DNA, the CDR3 is TGTGCCTGGAGTGTCCTGGACAGAGAAGCTTTCTTT. Protein: CAWSVLDREAFF. Using reference TRBV30 and TRBJ1-1 for the parts outside the CDR3, the full variable domain is SQTIHQWPATLVQPVGSPLSLECTVEGTSNPNLYWYRQAAGRGLQLLFYSVGIGQISSEVPQNLSASRPQDRQFILSSKKLLLSDSGFYLCAWSVLDREAFFGQGTRLTVV.

The chain carries TRBV19 and TRBJ1-2; D call uncertain. CDR3 size: 13 residues. Germline CDR1 LNHDA, CDR2 SQIVND (reference sequence). The ends were cut back, 7 bases at V and 6 bases at J, with 15 bases in the middle. The CDR3 region is CASTDGAAHGYTF. CDR3 nucleotides: TGTGCCAGTACAGACGGCGCCGCGCATGGCTACACCTTC.

The chain recombines TRBV7-1 with TRBJ1-1; unclear D gene. TRBV7-1 is placed among ORFs of uncertain function. CDR3 length: 13 amino acids. V was clipped by 9 bases and J by 3 bases, with 14 bases between them. This chain's CDR3 is CARGPDQDTEAFF. CDR3 in DNA: TGTGCCAGAGGGCCAGACCAGGACACTGAAGCTTTCTTT.

This clone was detected once. The chain recombines TRBV6-8 with TRBJ2-2; D unresolved. Looked up from germline, CDR1 is MNHGY and CDR2 is SAAAGT. The CDR3 is 13 amino acids. Deletions cut 10 bases from V and 2 bases from J, with 11 bases between. The CDR3 here is CANAEPNTGELFF. The CDR3 nucleotides are TGTGCCAACGCCGAGCCTAACACCGGGGAGCTGTTTTTT.

In this sample, this clone turned up a few times. DNA for the CDR3: TGTGCCAGTAGTATATTGGGACAACCTAATGAAAAACTGTTTTTT. Amino acid sequence: CASSILGQPNEKLFF. The chain carries TRBV19 and TRBJ1-4, with D perhaps TRBD1 (6 bases). The CDR3 is 15 residues long. Trimming cost V 2 bases and J 3 bases, with 10 bases left between them. The V gene's germline CDR1 is LNHDA and CDR2 SQIVND (reference sequence).

The V and J genes are TRBV11-3 and TRBJ2-1; TRBD1 aligns across 9 bases. In germline, CDR1 is SGHNT, CDR2 YENEEA. This CDR3 has 15 residues. The V and J ends lost 6 bases and 7 bases, in that order; junction bases with no gene match: 10. The CDR3 sequence: CASRKLGQGWNEQFF. CDR3 DNA: TGTGCCAGCAGGAAATTGGGACAGGGTTGGAATGAGCAGTTCTTC.

This clone showed up just a few times. The chain uses TRBV11-3 and TRBJ2-1; 8 bases are shared with TRBD2. The CDR3 has 17 residues. Unmatched junction bases numbered 13, after V lost 5 bases and J lost 4 bases. From germline, CDR1 is SGHNT and CDR2 YENEEA. The CDR3 reads CASSALAGGDFYNEQFF. The CDR3 nucleotides are TGTGCCAGCAGCGCCCTAGCGGGCGGGGACTTTTACAATGAGCAGTTCTTC. Looking up the rest from reference TRBV11-3 and TRBJ2-1 gives the full variable domain: EAGVVQSPRYKIIEKKQPVAFWCNPISGHNTLYWYLQNLGQGPELLIRYENEEAVDDSQLPKDRFSAERLKGVDSTLKIQPAELGDSAVYLCASSALAGGDFYNEQFFGPGTRLTVL.

The chain joins TRBV18 to TRBJ1-6; D not resolved. The CDR3 loop spans 12 amino acids. CDR1 is KGHSH, CDR2 LQKENI, per germline. Trimming cost V 3 bases and J 5 bases, with 2 bases left between them. Here the CDR3 reads CASSPDNSPLHF. The CDR3 DNA reads TGTGCCAGCTCACCCGATAATTCACCCCTCCACTTT.

The chain has TRBV29-1 and TRBJ1-2, with 7 nucleotides matching TRBD1. The CDR3 covers 13 residues. Germline CDR1 SQVTM, CDR2 ANQGSEA. V trimming: 4 bases; J trimming: 4 bases; junction bases outside the gene matches: 6. Here the CDR3 reads CSVVTGVGYGYTF. For the CDR3, the DNA is TGCAGCGTTGTAACAGGGGTTGGCTATGGCTACACCTTC.

The gene calls are TRBV11-3 and TRBJ2-5; TRBD2 agrees at 8 bases. V was pared by 4 bases and J by 3 bases, with 4 bases of the junction left unmatched. Germline V CDR1 and CDR2: SGHNT, YENEEA. This CDR3 spans 14 amino acids. The DNA for the CDR3 is TGTGCCAGCAGCTCCGGGACTAGGGAAGAGACCCAGTACTTC. This translates into CASSSGTREETQYF.

This sequence joins TRBV14 and TRBJ1-2; 7 bases align to TRBD1. Per the germline V gene, CDR1 is SGHDN and CDR2 is FVKESK. This CDR3 comprises 13 residues. Germline trimming cut 4 bases from V and 4 bases from J; bases unmatched to any gene: 3. The CDR3 is CASSPWTGYGYTF. The CDR3 region has the DNA TGTGCCAGCAGCCCCTGGACAGGCTATGGCTACACCTTC.